This entry features one T cell receptor (beta chain) sequence. The data derive from a study of blood T cell repertoires in COVID-19. Study summary: The United States, Italy and Spain provided the acute and convalescent COVID-19 samples. Sample material is recorded as cDNA or gDNA derived from T cells, B-cell-depleted T cells, or PBMCs.

The V gene lost 2 bases and the J gene lost 5 bases, with 18 bases spanning the gap. CDR3 length equals 16 residues. The germline gives CDR1 SGHTA, CDR2 FQGNSA. The repertoire was sequenced with immunoSEQ multiplex PCR; TCRdb's copy has only in-frame clones and lacks some. The sample includes 110,000 or so clones, about 88% of them seen just once. This clonotype was obtained from a woman between 70 and 85 years old who had recovered from COVID-19. Sequencing was done on a sample of peripheral blood. V and J are TRBV7-2 and TRBJ1-2; weak D call: TRBD1 (6 bases). As DNA, the CDR3 is TGTGCCAGCAGCTTACAGGGGAGAGAACTAGGGTATGGCTACACCTTC. This gives the protein CASSLQGRELGYGYTF.